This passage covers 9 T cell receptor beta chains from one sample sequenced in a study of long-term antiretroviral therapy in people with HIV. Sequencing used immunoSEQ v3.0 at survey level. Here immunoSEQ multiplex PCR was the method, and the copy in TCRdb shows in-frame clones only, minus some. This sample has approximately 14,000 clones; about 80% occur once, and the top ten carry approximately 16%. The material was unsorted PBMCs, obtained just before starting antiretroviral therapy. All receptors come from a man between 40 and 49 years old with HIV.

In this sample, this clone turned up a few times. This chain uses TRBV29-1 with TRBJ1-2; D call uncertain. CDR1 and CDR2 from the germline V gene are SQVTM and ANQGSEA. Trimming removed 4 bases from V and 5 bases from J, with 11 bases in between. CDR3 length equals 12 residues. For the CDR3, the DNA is TGCAGCGTTGGCACAGAAGAATATGGCTACACCTTC. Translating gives CSVGTEEYGYTF.

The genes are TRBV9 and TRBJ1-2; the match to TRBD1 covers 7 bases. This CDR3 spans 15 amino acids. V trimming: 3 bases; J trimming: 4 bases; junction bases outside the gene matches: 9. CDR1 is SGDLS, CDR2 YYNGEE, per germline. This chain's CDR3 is CASSGQGSLPYGYTF. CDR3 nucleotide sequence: TGTGCCAGCAGCGGACAGGGAAGTCTACCCTATGGCTACACCTTC.

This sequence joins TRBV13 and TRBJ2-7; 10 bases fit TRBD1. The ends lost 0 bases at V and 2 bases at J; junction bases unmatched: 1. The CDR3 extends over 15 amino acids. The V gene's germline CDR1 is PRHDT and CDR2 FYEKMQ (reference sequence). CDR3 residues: CASSLGGQGAYEQYF. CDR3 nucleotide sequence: TGTGCCAGCAGCTTAGGTGGACAGGGGGCCTACGAGCAGTACTTC.

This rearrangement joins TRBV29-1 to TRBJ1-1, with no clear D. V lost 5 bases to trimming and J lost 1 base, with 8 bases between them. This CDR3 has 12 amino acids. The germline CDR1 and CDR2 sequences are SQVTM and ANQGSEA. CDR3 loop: CSVHPGNTEAFF. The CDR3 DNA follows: TGCAGCGTTCACCCCGGGAACACTGAAGCTTTCTTT.

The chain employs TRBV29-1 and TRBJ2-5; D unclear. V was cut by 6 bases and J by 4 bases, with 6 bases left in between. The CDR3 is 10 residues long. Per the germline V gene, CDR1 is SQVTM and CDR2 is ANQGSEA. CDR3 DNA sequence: TGCAGCGTGGCCGGAGAGACCCAGTACTTC. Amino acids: CSVAGETQYF.

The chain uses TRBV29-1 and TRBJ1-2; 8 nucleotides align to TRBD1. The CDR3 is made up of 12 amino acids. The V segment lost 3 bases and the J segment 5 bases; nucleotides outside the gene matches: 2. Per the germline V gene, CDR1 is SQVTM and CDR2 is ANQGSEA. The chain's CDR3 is CSVEQGAYGYTF. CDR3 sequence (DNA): TGCAGCGTTGAGCAGGGGGCTTATGGCTACACCTTC.

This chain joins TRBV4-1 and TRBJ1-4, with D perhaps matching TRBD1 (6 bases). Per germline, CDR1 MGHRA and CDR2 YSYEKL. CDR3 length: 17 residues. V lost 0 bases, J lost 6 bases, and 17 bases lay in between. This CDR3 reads CASSQDNTPGAYEKLFF. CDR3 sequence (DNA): TGCGCCAGCAGCCAAGATAACACCCCAGGGGCCTATGAAAAACTGTTTTTT.

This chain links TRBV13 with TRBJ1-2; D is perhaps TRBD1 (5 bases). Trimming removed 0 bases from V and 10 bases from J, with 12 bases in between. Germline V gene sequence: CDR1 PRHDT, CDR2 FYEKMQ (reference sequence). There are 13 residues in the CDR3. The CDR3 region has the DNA TGTGCCAGCAGCTTAGGCGGGCAGGGTTACTACACCTTC. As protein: CASSLGGQGYYTF. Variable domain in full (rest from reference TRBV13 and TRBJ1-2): AAGVIQSPRHLIKEKRETATLKCYPIPRHDTVYWYQQGPGQDPQFLISFYEKMQSDKGSIPDRFSAQQFSDYHSELNMSSLELGDSALYFCASSLGGQGYYTFGSGTRLTVV.

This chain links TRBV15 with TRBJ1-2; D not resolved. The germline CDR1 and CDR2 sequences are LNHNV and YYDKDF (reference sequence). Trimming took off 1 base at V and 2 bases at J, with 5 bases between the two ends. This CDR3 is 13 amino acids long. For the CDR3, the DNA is TGTGCCACCAGCAGAGCCGGAAACTATGGCTACACCTTC. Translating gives CATSRAGNYGYTF.